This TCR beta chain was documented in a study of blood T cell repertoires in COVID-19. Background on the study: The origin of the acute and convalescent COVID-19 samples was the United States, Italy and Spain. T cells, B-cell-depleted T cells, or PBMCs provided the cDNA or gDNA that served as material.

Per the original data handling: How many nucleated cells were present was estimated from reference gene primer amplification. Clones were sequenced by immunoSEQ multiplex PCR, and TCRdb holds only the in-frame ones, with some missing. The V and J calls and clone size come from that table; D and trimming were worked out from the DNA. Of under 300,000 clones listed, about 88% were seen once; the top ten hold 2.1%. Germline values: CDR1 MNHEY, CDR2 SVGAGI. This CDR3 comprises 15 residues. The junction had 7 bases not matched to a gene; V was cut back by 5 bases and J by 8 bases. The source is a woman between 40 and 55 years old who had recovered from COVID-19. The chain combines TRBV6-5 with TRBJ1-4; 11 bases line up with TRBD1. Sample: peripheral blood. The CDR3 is CASSLRTGGIEKLFF. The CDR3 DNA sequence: TGTGCCAGCAGTCTACGGACAGGGGGCATCGAAAAACTGTTTTTT.